A selection of T cell receptor beta chains follows, all from one sample in a study of T cell responses to AZD1222 COVID-19 vaccine. The protocol was immunoSEQ multiplex PCR, while the TCRdb copy is restricted to in-frame clones and leaves out a portion. The table has over 110,000 clones, 92% seen once. Here the sequenced sample was peripheral blood, taken 28 days after the second AZD1222 dose. These receptor sequences come from an adult who received the AZD1222 COVID-19 vaccine. Each CDR3 is given with its conserved first and last residue. D genes are given only for firm matches. Size values are once, few and many counts, or a class for expanded clones, and some rows have none.

v_call,j_call,clone_size,d_call,cdr3_nt,cdr3_aa
TRBV12-2,TRBJ1-2,once,NA,TGTGCAAGTTGTGCAGCTAACTATGGCTACACCTTC,CASCAANYGYTF
TRBV11-2,TRBJ2-3,NA,NA,TGTGCCAGCAGCTTAGCTTTCCGGGGGCTAGCTCGTCGCACAGATACGCAGTATTTT,CASSLAFRGLARRTDTQYF
TRBV18,TRBJ2-7,NA,NA,TGTGCCAGCTCACCACAGGACAATTACGAGCAGTACTTC,CASSPQDNYEQYF
TRBV19,TRBJ1-4,NA,TRBD1,TGTGCCAGTAGTTCCCTTCGCGCTGGCGACCTGCACAGGGGAAGCGAAAAACTGTTTTTT,CASSSLRAGDLHRGSEKLFF
TRBV5-1,TRBJ1-1,NA,NA,TGCGCCAGCAGCGGACAGTGGAACACTGAAGCTTTCTTT,CASSGQWNTEAFF
TRBV6-5,TRBJ1-1,NA,NA,TGTGCCAGCAGTTACGGGACCACACGGGACACTGAAGCTTTCTTT,CASSYGTTRDTEAFF
TRBV5-1,TRBJ2-3,NA,TRBD2,TGCGCCAGCAGCTTGGGAACTAGCGGCACAGATACGCAGTATTTT,CASSLGTSGTDTQYF
TRBV19,TRBJ1-1,NA,NA,TGTGCCAGTAGTACAGGGGAGAACACTGAAGCTTTCTTT,CASSTGENTEAFF
TRBV5-4,TRBJ1-4,NA,NA,TGTGCCAGCAGCTTGGCGGGGACTAATGAAAAACTGTTTTTT,CASSLAGTNEKLFF
TRBV19,TRBJ1-1,NA,NA,TGTGCCACTCTTAGAGGACTCACTGAAGCTTTCTTT,CATLRGLTEAFF
TRBV6-1,TRBJ1-6,NA,NA,TGTGCCAGCAGTGAATCGGCCGGACTCCCCCTCCACTTT,CASSESAGLPLHF
TRBV13,TRBJ1-2,NA,NA,TGTGCCAGCAGCTTACGGGGACTAGCTAACTATGGCTACACCTTC,CASSLRGLANYGYTF
TRBV6-5,TRBJ2-1,NA,NA,TGTGCCAGCAGTTACTCGGGAGCCGCTTACAATGAGCAGTTCTTC,CASSYSGAAYNEQFF
TRBV12-5,TRBJ2-7,NA,NA,TGTGCTAGTGCCCGATGGGGAGCTCCCTACGAGCAGTACTTC,CASARWGAPYEQYF
TRBV12-3/TRBV12-4,TRBJ1-5,NA,NA,TGTGCCAGCAGTTTCCCGGATCAGCCCCAGCATTTT,CASSFPDQPQHF
TRBV2,TRBJ1-3,NA,NA,TGTGCCAGCAGTGAACTATGGACACCCTCTGGAAACACCATATATTTT,CASSELWTPSGNTIYF
TRBV24-1,TRBJ1-2,NA,NA,TGTGCCACCAGTGATTCATACTTAGACATGGGTGGCTACACCTTC,CATSDSYLDMGGYTF
TRBV12-3/TRBV12-4,TRBJ2-7,NA,NA,TGTGCCAGCAGTTCCAGGGTTCACGAGCAGTACTTC,CASSSRVHEQYF
TRBV27,TRBJ1-5,NA,TRBD1,TGTGCCAGCAGTAGGGGACAGGGCGGTCAGCCCCAGCATTTT,CASSRGQGGQPQHF
TRBV19,TRBJ2-1,NA,TRBD2,TGTGCCAGTAGTAATGGACTAGCGGGAGAATCGGCTTTAGGCGATGAGCAGTTCTTC,CASSNGLAGESALGDEQFF
TRBV19,TRBJ1-1,NA,NA,TGTGCCAGTAGTATAGATCTCCCGTTGTCCACTGAAGCTTTCTTT,CASSIDLPLSTEAFF
TRBV14,TRBJ1-1,NA,NA,TGTGCCAGCAGCGAATGGACAAACACTGAAGCTTTCTTT,CASSEWTNTEAFF
TRBV5-6,TRBJ2-1,NA,TRBD2,TGTGCCAGCAGCTTGGCCCTGGCGGGAGGGCCCTACAATGAGCAGTTCTTC,CASSLALAGGPYNEQFF